One sample yielded the 15 T cell receptor beta chains listed below, sequenced in a study of blood T cell repertoires in COVID-19. Clones were read by immunoSEQ multiplex PCR, and TCRdb kept only the in-frame ones, dropping some. Here the sample spans more than 250,000 clones, approximately 85% being singletons. Sequenced material: peripheral blood. These receptors came from a woman aged 45 to 65 with acute or convalescent COVID-19.

The chain links TRBV19 to TRBJ2-4; D uncertain. Germline assignment: CDR1 LNHDA and CDR2 SQIVND (reference sequence). Trimming pared 0 bases from V and 0 bases from J, leaving 9 bases between. The CDR3 has 16 amino acids. CDR3 sequence: CASSIDRRLAKNIQYF. For the CDR3, the DNA is TGTGCCAGTAGTATAGATCGTCGTTTAGCCAAAAACATTCAGTACTTC.

The V call is TRBV29-1, the J call TRBJ2-7; no reliable D call. Germline loops: CDR1 SQVTM, CDR2 ANQGSEA. Trimming removed 3 bases at V and 5 bases at J, with 8 bases between. CDR3 length equals 11 residues. Here the CDR3 reads CSVDYGHEQYF. The CDR3 DNA reads as TGCAGCGTTGACTATGGGCACGAGCAGTACTTC.

The V and J genes are TRBV3-1 (or the pseudogene TRBV3-2) and TRBJ2-4; 11 positions agree with TRBD2. Germline CDR1 and CDR2: LGHDT and YNNKEL (reference sequence). V was pared by 4 bases and J by 4 bases, with 6 bases of the junction left unmatched. This CDR3 is 16 amino acids long. CDR3 residues: CASSLGLAGGKNIQYF. The CDR3 DNA follows: TGTGCCAGCAGCCTCGGGCTAGCGGGGGGAAAAAACATTCAGTACTTC.

This clone was picked up a small number of times. This chain connects TRBV7-9 to TRBJ2-6; D perhaps matches TRBD1 (5 bases). V gave up 5 bases and J gave up 4 bases, with 15 bases separating them. The CDR3 extends over 16 amino acids. The germline CDR1 and CDR2 sequences are SEHNR and FQNEAQ (reference sequence). CDR3 nucleotides: TGTGCCAGCAGCCCCCCAGGGATCGCGGGGGCCAACGTCCTGACTTTC. It yields the protein CASSPPGIAGANVLTF.

The chain couples TRBV19 to TRBJ1-5, with 8 bases that match TRBD1. Trimming at V came to 6 bases and at J to 1 base, leaving 11 bases not matched to a gene. Germline-derived CDR1 and CDR2 are LNHDA and SQIVND (reference sequence). This CDR3 is built from 17 residues. CDR3 bases: TGTGCCAGTAGGACTGCAGGGGGCATGAGGAGCAATCAGCCCCAGCATTTT. Protein product: CASRTAGGMRSNQPQHF. The complete variable domain, with remaining parts taken from reference TRBV19 and TRBJ1-5, reads DGGITQSPKYLFRKEGQNVTLSCEQNLNHDAMYWYRQDPGQGLRLIYYSQIVNDFQKGDIAEGYSVSREKKESFPLTVTSAQKNPTAFYLCASRTAGGMRSNQPQHFGDGTRLSIL.

This clone was counted once. CDR3 amino acids: CASSQDSGLGEQYF. The CDR3 coding sequence is TGTGCCAGCAGCCAAGATTCGGGACTCGGCGAGCAGTACTTC. The rearrangement uses TRBV4-2 and TRBJ2-7; weak D call: TRBD2 (6 bases). Per the germline V gene, CDR1 is LGHNA and CDR2 is YNFKEQ. V lost 0 bases to trimming and J lost 6 bases, with 12 bases between them. CDR3 length: 14 residues.

This chain joins TRBV9 and TRBJ2-1, with a weak D call TRBD1 (6 bases). Trimming left V 3 bases short and J 5 bases short, with 15 bases between. Germline V CDR1 and CDR2: SGDLS, YYNGEE. The CDR3 is 15 amino acids. The CDR3 protein is CASSENRWGHNEQFF. The CDR3 DNA is TGTGCCAGCAGCGAGAACCGCTGGGGGCACAATGAGCAGTTCTTC.

V and J are TRBV4-1 and TRBJ2-7; 10 bases align to TRBD2. This CDR3 has 13 amino acids. Germline V CDR1 and CDR2: MGHRA, YSYEKL. J lost 4 bases, V lost 4 bases, and 1 base had no gene match. This chain's CDR3 is CASSPGLAYEQYF. CDR3 coding DNA: TGCGCCAGCAGCCCGGGACTAGCGTACGAGCAGTACTTC.

This clone was recorded only once. This rearrangement joins TRBV7-9 to TRBJ1-6, with TRBD1 matching over 7 bases. This CDR3 has 14 amino acids. V lost 1 base, J lost 8 bases, and 2 bases stayed unmatched. Germline CDR1 and CDR2: SEHNR and FQNEAQ (reference sequence). Here the CDR3 DNA reads TGTGCCAGCAGCTTAGACAGGGGATATTCACCCCTCCACTTT. This translates into CASSLDRGYSPLHF.

The chain couples TRBV5-4 to TRBJ2-1, with 11 nucleotides matching TRBD2. Trimming took 4 bases from V and 7 from J; bases not matched to a gene: 7. Germline V CDR1 and CDR2: SGHNT, YYREEE (reference sequence). The length of the CDR3 is 15 residues. This chain's CDR3 is CASSRGTSGSNEQFF. CDR3 DNA sequence: TGTGCCAGCAGCCGCGGAACTAGCGGGAGTAATGAGCAGTTCTTC.

There are a few counts of this clone. The chain combines TRBV11-2 with TRBJ2-2; D unresolved. The germline gives CDR1 SGHAT, CDR2 FQNNGV. This CDR3 spans 13 amino acids. Trimming left V 0 bases short and J 6 bases short, with 5 bases between. Written as DNA, the CDR3 is TGTGCCAGCAGCTTAGAGCCGGCCGGGGAGCTGTTTTTT. Translated, it gives CASSLEPAGELFF.

The chain couples TRBV5-1 to TRBJ2-1, with 7 bases identical to TRBD1. Trimming cost V 4 bases and J 6 bases; bases outside gene matches: 7. Per the germline V gene, CDR1 is SGHRS and CDR2 is YFSETQ. The CDR3 contains 14 residues. The DNA of the CDR3 is TGCGCCAGCAGCATCGGGACAGCAGCCAATGAGCAGTTCTTC. Residues: CASSIGTAANEQFF. Full variable domain (remainder filled in from reference TRBV5-1 and TRBJ2-1): KAGVTQTPRYLIKTRGQQVTLSCSPISGHRSVSWYQQTPGQGLQFLFEYFSETQRNKGNFPGRFSGRQFSNSRSEMNVSTLELGDSALYLCASSIGTAANEQFFGPGTRLTVL.

This clone was detected only a few times. The chain carries TRBV9 and TRBJ2-1; a possible D gene is TRBD2 (6 bases). Germline lookup yields CDR1 SGDLS and CDR2 YYNGEE. V dropped 0 bases and J dropped 8 bases, with 24 bases sitting between them. CDR3 length: 18 amino acids. The CDR3 protein is CASSVDGGSPRFFDEQFF. In DNA, the CDR3 is TGTGCCAGCAGCGTAGATGGGGGGAGTCCGAGGTTCTTCGATGAGCAGTTCTTC.

Note on this clone: Relative to the germline gene, one junction end is altered; a read error may explain this. For the CDR3, the DNA is TGTGCCAGTAGTCAGATTAGCCATCAGCCCCAGCATTTT. It yields the protein CASSQISHQPQHF. The chain couples TRBV19 to TRBJ1-5, with D uncertain. This CDR3 is built from 13 residues. The germline V gene encodes CDR1 LNHDA and CDR2 SQIVND (reference sequence).

The chain's CDR3 is CASSLTPGGDTEAFF. The CDR3 DNA is TGTGCCAGCAGCTTAACCCCCGGGGGGGACACTGAAGCTTTCTTT. The V and J genes are TRBV7-3 and TRBJ1-1; D is possibly TRBD1 (5 bases). This CDR3 is 15 amino acids long. Germline V gives CDR1 SGHTA, CDR2 FQGTGA. Trimming took 0 bases from V and 3 from J, leaving 11 bases between them.